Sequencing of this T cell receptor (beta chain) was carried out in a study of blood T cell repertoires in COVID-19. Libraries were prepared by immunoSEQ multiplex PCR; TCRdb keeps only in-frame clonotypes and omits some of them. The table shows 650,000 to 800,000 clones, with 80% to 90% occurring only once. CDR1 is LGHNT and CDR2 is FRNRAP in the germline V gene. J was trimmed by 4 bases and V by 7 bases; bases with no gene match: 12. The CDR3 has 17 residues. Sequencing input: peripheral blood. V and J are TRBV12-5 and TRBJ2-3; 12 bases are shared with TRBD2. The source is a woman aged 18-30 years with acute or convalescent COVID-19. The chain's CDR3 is CASALGASGGVADTQYF. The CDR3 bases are TGTGCTAGTGCCCTCGGGGCTAGCGGGGGGGTGGCAGATACGCAGTATTTT.